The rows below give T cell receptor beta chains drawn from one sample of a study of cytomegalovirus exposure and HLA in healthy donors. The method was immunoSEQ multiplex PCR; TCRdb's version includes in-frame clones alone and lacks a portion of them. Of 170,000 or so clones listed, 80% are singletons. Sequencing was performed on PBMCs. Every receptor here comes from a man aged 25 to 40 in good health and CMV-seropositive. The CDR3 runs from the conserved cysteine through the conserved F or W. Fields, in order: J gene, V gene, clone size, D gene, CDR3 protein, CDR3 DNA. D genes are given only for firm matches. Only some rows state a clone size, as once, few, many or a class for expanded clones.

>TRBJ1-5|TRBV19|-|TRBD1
CASSASGGRFSNQPQHF
TGTGCCAGTAGTGCCTCAGGGGGGCGATTTAGCAATCAGCCCCAGCATTTT
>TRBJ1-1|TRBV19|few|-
CASSPGRVATEAFF
TGTGCCAGTAGCCCTGGGAGGGTCGCCACTGAAGCTTTCTTT
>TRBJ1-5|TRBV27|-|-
CASSFGGLSNQPQHF
TGTGCCAGCAGTTTTGGGGGCCTTAGCAATCAGCCCCAGCATTTT
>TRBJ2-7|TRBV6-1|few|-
CASTQGSEQYF
TGTGCCAGCACTCAGGGGAGCGAGCAGTACTTC
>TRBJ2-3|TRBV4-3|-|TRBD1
CASSLSAPHRGFRTDTQYF
TGCGCCAGCAGCCTCTCGGCACCGCACAGGGGTTTCCGTACAGATACGCAGTATTTT
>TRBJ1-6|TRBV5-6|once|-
CASTPGHPSSYNSPLHF
TGTGCCAGCACCCCGGGACACCCGAGCTCCTATAATTCACCCCTCCACTTT
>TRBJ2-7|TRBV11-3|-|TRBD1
CASSLRNRGEQYF
TGTGCCAGCAGCTTACGGAACAGGGGGGAGCAGTACTTC
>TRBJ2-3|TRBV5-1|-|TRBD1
CASSFSTGGASTDTQYF
TGCGCCAGCAGCTTTAGTACAGGGGGCGCGAGCACAGATACGCAGTATTTT
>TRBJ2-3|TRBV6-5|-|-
CASSSVDAGPDTQYF
TGTGCCAGCAGCTCGGTCGACGCGGGGCCAGATACGCAGTATTTT
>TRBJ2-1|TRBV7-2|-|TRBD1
CASSTDRVQFF
TGTGCCAGCAGCACGGACAGGGTGCAGTTCTTC
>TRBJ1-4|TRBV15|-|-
CATSRDPREGEKLFF
TGTGCCACCAGCAGAGATCCCAGGGAAGGGGAAAAACTGTTTTTT
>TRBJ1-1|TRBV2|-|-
CASSTREANTEAFF
TGTGCCAGCAGTACCAGGGAAGCCAACACTGAAGCTTTCTTT
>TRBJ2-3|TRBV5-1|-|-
CASSLKKSSTDTQYF
TGCGCCAGCAGCCTAAAAAAATCTAGCACAGATACGCAGTATTTT
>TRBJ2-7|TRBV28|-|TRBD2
CASSTHGTSGRAPRPYEQYF
TGTGCCAGCAGTACCCACGGGACTAGCGGGAGGGCCCCCCGGCCCTACGAGCAGTACTTC
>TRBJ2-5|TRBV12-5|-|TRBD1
CASGSVDRVQETQYF
TGTGCTAGTGGTTCGGTAGACAGGGTTCAAGAGACCCAGTACTTC
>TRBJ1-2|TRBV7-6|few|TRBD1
CASSRGDRGREGYTF
TGTGCCAGCAGCCGAGGGGACAGGGGGCGGGAAGGCTACACCTTC
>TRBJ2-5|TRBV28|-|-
CASSRPATARETQYF
TGTGCCAGCAGCCGCCCTGCGACAGCCAGAGAGACCCAGTACTTC
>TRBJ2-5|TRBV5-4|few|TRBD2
CASSSGRPSAGGGSQETQYF
TGTGCCAGCAGCTCGGGACGTCCCAGCGCGGGGGGAGGGTCCCAAGAGACCCAGTACTTC
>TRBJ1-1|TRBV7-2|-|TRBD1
CASSLLNRGTEAFF
TGTGCCAGCAGCTTACTGAACAGGGGCACTGAAGCTTTCTTT
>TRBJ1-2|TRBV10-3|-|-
CAIRGEEVYHGYTF
TGTGCCATCAGGGGCGAGGAGGTGTATCATGGCTACACCTTC
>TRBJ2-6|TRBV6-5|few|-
CASSYSQAPNVLTF
TGTGCCAGCAGTTACTCCCAGGCCCCCAACGTCCTGACTTTC
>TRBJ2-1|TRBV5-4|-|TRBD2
CASSPPQRGGYNEQFF
TGTGCCAGCAGCCCACCTCAGCGGGGGGGCTACAATGAGCAGTTCTTC
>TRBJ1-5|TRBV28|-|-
CASTLGREGYQPQHF
TGTGCCAGCACCTTGGGCCGGGAGGGATATCAGCCCCAGCATTTT
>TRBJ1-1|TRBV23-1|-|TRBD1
CASSQSGDRCTNTEAFF
TGCGCCAGCAGTCAATCGGGGGACAGGTGTACGAACACTGAAGCTTTCTTT
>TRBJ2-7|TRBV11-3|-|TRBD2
CASSLRLAIHEQYF
TGTGCCAGCAGCTTAAGACTAGCGATCCACGAGCAGTACTTC
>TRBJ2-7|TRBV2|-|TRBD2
CASSVERESYEQYF
TGTGCCAGCAGTGTGGAGCGGGAGAGCTACGAGCAGTACTTC
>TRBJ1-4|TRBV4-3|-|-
CASSQDLSSSEKLFF
TGCGCCAGCAGCCAAGACTTGTCTAGTTCTGAAAAACTGTTTTTT
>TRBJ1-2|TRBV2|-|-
CASSDGGGRGYTF
TGTGCCAGCAGTGATGGGGGCGGGCGTGGCTACACCTTC
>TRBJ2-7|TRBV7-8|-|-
CASSSEKAGGREQYF
TGTGCCAGCAGCTCGGAAAAGGCCGGGGGACGCGAGCAGTACTTC
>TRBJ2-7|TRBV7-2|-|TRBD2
CASSLAPSGGYEQYF
TGTGCCAGCAGCTTAGCTCCTAGCGGGGGCTACGAGCAGTACTTC
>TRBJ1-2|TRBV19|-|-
CASTHSWGGYGYTF
TGTGCCAGTACCCACTCTTGGGGGGGGTATGGCTACACCTTC
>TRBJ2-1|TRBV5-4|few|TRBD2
CASSPYPSGSYEQFF
TGTGCCAGCAGCCCCTACCCAAGCGGGAGCTATGAGCAGTTCTTC
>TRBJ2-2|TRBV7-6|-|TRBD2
CASSLETGLAGGWENTGELFF
TGTGCCAGCAGCTTAGAGACGGGACTAGCGGGGGGCTGGGAGAACACCGGGGAGCTGTTCTTT
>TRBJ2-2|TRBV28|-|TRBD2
CASSARLAGNTGELFF
TGTGCCAGCAGTGCAAGACTAGCGGGGAACACCGGGGAGCTGTTTTTT
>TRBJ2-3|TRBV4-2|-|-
CASSQDSTTDTQYF
TGTGCCAGCAGCCAAGATAGCACCACAGATACGCAGTATTTT
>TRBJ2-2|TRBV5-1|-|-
CASSSIEGGELFF
TGCGCCAGCAGCTCGATTGAGGGCGGGGAGCTGTTTTTT
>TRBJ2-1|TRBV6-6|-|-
CASSSAEGAEYNEQFF
TGTGCCAGCAGTTCGGCGGAGGGGGCCGAATACAATGAGCAGTTCTTC
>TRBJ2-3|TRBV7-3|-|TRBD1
CASSRGQGADTQYF
TGTGCCAGCAGCCGCGGACAGGGGGCAGATACGCAGTATTTT
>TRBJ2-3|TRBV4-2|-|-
CASSEQQRITDTQYF
TGTGCCAGCAGCGAACAACAGAGAATCACAGATACGCAGTATTTT
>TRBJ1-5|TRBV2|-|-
CASSSDPGQGGNQPQHF
TGTGCCAGCAGTTCCGATCCGGGACAAGGGGGCAATCAGCCCCAGCATTTT
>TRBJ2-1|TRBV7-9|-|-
CASSFTGEQFF
TGTGCCAGCAGCTTCACAGGCGAGCAGTTCTTC
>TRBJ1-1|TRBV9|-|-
CASSVGSRGGTEAFF
TGTGCCAGCAGCGTAGGGTCTCGGGGGGGCACTGAAGCTTTCTTT
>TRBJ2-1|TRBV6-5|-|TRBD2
CASTAGGTYNEQFF
TGTGCCAGCACCGCGGGGGGCACCTACAATGAGCAGTTCTTC
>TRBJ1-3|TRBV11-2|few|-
CASRPQSGNTIYF
TGTGCCAGCAGGCCCCAGTCTGGAAACACCATATATTTT